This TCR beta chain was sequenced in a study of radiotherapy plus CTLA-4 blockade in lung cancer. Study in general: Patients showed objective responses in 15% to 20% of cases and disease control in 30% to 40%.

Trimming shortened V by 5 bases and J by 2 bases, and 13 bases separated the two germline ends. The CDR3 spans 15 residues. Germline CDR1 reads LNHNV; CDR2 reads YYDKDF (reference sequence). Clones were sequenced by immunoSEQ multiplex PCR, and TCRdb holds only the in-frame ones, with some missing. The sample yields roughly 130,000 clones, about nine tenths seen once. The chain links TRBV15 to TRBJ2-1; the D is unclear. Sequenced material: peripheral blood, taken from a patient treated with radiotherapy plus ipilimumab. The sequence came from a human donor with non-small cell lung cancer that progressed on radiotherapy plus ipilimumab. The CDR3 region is CATSPQLGPYNEQFF. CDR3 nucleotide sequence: TGTGCCACCAGCCCCCAACTCGGCCCCTACAATGAGCAGTTCTTC.